These 20 T cell receptor beta chains share one sample of origin, sequenced in a study of regulatory T cells in long-lasting Graves disease. Arm-PCR with iRepertoire HTBI primers amplified the CDR3 regions for these TCR beta libraries. TCRdb analysed the multiplex PCR reads with MiXCR anew, one entry per CDR3 protein. Of over 450,000 distinct CDR3 sequences listed, 20% to 25% were seen once; the top ten hold around 7%. The time point denotes: persistent/refractory GD, antithyroid drugs over 5 years with positive TRAb. From PBMCs, RNA was extracted and then used to make the TCR library. This specimen consisted of peripheral blood mononuclear cells (PBMCs), obtained when the disease was refractory, from a patient treated with antithyroid drugs. The source is a female donor with Graves disease.

This clonotype was seen at least ten times. The chain employs TRBV12-3 or TRBV12-4 and TRBJ2-7, with D possibly being TRBD1 (6 bases). Trimming pared 5 bases from V and 12 bases from J, leaving 14 bases between. The CDR3 contains 11 residues. The CDR3 DNA reads as TGTGCCAGCAGTCCAGGGGCCTTTCGGTACTTC. This translates into CASSPGAFRYF.

The chain has TRBV2 and TRBJ2-3, with TRBD1 identical over 8 bases. Germline-derived CDR1 and CDR2 are SNHLY and FYNNEI. The CDR3 is 15 residues long. Trimming at V came to 3 bases and at J to 4 bases, leaving 6 bases not matched to a gene. CDR3 nucleotide sequence: TGTGCCAGCAGTGATCTCCCACAGGGGGCAGATACGCAGTATTTT. It codes for CASSDLPQGADTQYF. The full variable domain, its missing parts supplied by reference TRBV2 and TRBJ2-3, is EPEVTQTPSHQVTQMGQEVILRCVPISNHLYFYWYRQILGQKVEFLVSFYNNEISEKSEIFDDQFSVERPDGSNFTLKIRSTKLEDSAMYFCASSDLPQGADTQYFGPGTRLTVL.

In its sample, this clonotype was seen a few times. The J gene is TRBJ2-4, the V gene TRBV7-2; 11 positions agree with TRBD2. Per germline, CDR1 SGHTA and CDR2 FQGNSA. The CDR3 has 18 residues. V lost 5 bases to trimming and J lost 1 base; unmatched junction nucleotides: 10. This chain's CDR3 is CASSPAGASGRAKNIQYF. The CDR3 nucleotides read TGTGCCAGCAGCCCCGCTGGGGCTAGCGGGAGGGCCAAAAACATTCAGTACTTC.

This clonotype was picked up many times. The J gene is TRBJ1-4, the V gene TRBV20-1; D ambiguous. The V and J ends lost 5 bases and 3 bases respectively, with 13 bases between them. The germline V gene has CDR1 DFQATT and CDR2 SNEGSKA (reference sequence). The CDR3 is made up of 14 amino acids. The CDR3 DNA sequence: TGCAGTGCTCGAAACCTCATTTCTAATGAAAAACTGTTTTTT. This sequence encodes CSARNLISNEKLFF.

There are many counts of this clonotype. This chain links TRBV6-1 with TRBJ2-5, with 9 positions matching TRBD1. The CDR3 is 15 amino acids. J was trimmed by 5 bases and V by 5 bases; bases with no gene match: 9. CDR1 MNHNS and CDR2 SASEGT come from the germline V gene. The chain's CDR3 is CASSPRTGVGETQYF. The CDR3 nucleotides are TGTGCCAGCAGTCCACGGACAGGGGTAGGCGAGACCCAGTACTTC.

This clonotype has at least ten counts. The chain carries TRBV2 and TRBJ1-2; tentative D call: TRBD1 (6 bases). This CDR3 has 14 residues. Trimming pared 1 base from V and 2 bases from J, leaving 8 bases between. Per the germline V gene, CDR1 is SNHLY and CDR2 is FYNNEI. Written as DNA, the CDR3 is TGTGCCAGCAGTGAAGACAGGGCAAACTATGGCTACACCTTC. It specifies CASSEDRANYGYTF.

This clonotype occurred a few times. V and J are TRBV10-3 and TRBJ2-7; D possibly corresponds to TRBD2 (6 bases). The germline V gene has CDR1 ENHRY and CDR2 SYGVKD. The V and J ends lost 4 bases and 4 bases respectively, with 17 bases between them. The CDR3 consists of 15 residues. The CDR3 DNA reads TGTGCCATCAGTGTCGAGGGACTGCGCTTTTACGAGCAGTACTTC. Amino acid sequence: CAISVEGLRFYEQYF.

V and J are TRBV4-3 and TRBJ1-2; the D is unclear. Trimming left V 0 bases short and J 3 bases short, with 8 bases between. Germline V CDR1 and CDR2: LGHNA, YSLEER. The CDR3 sequence is 14 residues long. The CDR3: CASSQDEPDYGYTF. As DNA, the CDR3 is TGCGCCAGCAGCCAAGACGAGCCTGACTATGGCTACACCTTC.

The chain links TRBV28 to TRBJ1-4; D may be TRBD1 (5 bases). The V gene lost 6 bases and the J gene lost 12 bases, with 20 bases spanning the gap. The CDR3 spans 14 residues. Looked up from germline, CDR1 is MDHEN and CDR2 is SYDVKM. CDR3 DNA sequence: TGTGCCAGCAGAACCCAAATCGCGGGGCTGGAACTGTTTTTT. It translates to CASRTQIAGLELFF.

This clonotype was counted only a few times. The genes are TRBV29-1 and TRBJ1-2; the match to TRBD1 covers 9 bases. From germline, CDR1 is SQVTM and CDR2 ANQGSEA. The V and J ends lost 6 bases and 2 bases, in that order; junction bases with no gene match: 10. CDR3 length: 15 amino acids. The CDR3 nucleotides are TGCAGCGTAAGAAAGGGGGACAGGGCAAACTATGGCTACACCTTC. Translated: CSVRKGDRANYGYTF.

The chain uses TRBV12-3 or TRBV12-4 and TRBJ2-3, with D unresolved. The CDR3 totals 14 residues. V lost 3 bases, J lost 0 bases, and 7 bases lay in between. The CDR3 DNA sequence: TGTGCCAGCAGTTTTGACTCTAGCACAGATACGCAGTATTTT. Translation gives CASSFDSSTDTQYF.

Many counts were recorded for this clonotype. The V gene is TRBV19, the J gene TRBJ2-5; D is possibly TRBD2 (5 bases). Per the germline V gene, CDR1 is LNHDA and CDR2 is SQIVND (reference sequence). The CDR3 runs 14 residues. Between the trimmed V and J ends, which lost 4 bases and 5 bases, there was a span of 14 bases. In DNA form, the CDR3 reads TGTGCCAGTAGTAGAGTAGAGGGAGTGGAGACCCAGTACTTC. Amino acids: CASSRVEGVETQYF.

Worth noting for this clonotype: This may stem from a read error, because a much larger clone lies one nucleotide away. The V call is TRBV28, the J call TRBJ1-1, with 9 bases matching TRBD1. CDR3 length equals 14 residues. The V gene's germline CDR1 is MDHEN and CDR2 SYDVKM. V lost 11 bases, J lost 3 bases, and 10 bases stayed unmatched. The CDR3 sequence: CAGTMTGGDTEAFF. The DNA of the CDR3 is TGTGCCGGCACCATGACAGGGGGGGACACTGAAGCTTTCTTT.

This clonotype was recorded a few times. The rearrangement links TRBV7-2 to TRBJ2-5; TRBD2 matches 9 bases. The CDR3 sequence is 15 residues long. V lost 3 bases and J lost 5; bases outside the gene matches: 7. Germline V gene sequence: CDR1 SGHTA, CDR2 FQGNSA. CDR3 amino acids: CASSFRREGPETQYF. The CDR3 region has the DNA TGTGCCAGCAGCTTCCGGCGGGAGGGCCCGGAGACCCAGTACTTC.

This clonotype was observed at least ten times. The chain joins TRBV7-6 to TRBJ1-5; 7 bases align to TRBD1. V lost 5 bases and J lost 7; bases outside the gene matches: 8. The germline CDR1 and CDR2 sequences are SGHVS and FNYEAQ. The CDR3 is 14 residues long. For the CDR3, the DNA is TGTGCCAGCAGCACAGGGGCAGGAGGGCAGCCCCAGCATTTT. Amino acid sequence: CASSTGAGGQPQHF.

This clonotype was counted ten times or more. The chain recombines TRBV27 with TRBJ2-6; D is unclear. Germline-derived CDR1 and CDR2 are MNHEY and SMNVEV (reference sequence). Between the trimmed V and J ends, which lost 6 bases and 4 bases, there was a span of 13 bases. The CDR3 runs to 15 residues. CDR3 sequence: CASSWEGNGANVLTF. In nucleotides, the CDR3 is TGTGCCAGCAGCTGGGAAGGGAACGGGGCCAACGTCCTGACTTTC.

The rearrangement joins TRBV19 to TRBJ2-7, with a tentative D call TRBD2 (6 bases). CDR3 length: 14 amino acids. The germline V and J ends were trimmed by 3 bases and 2 bases, with 11 bases remaining between them. The germline gives CDR1 LNHDA, CDR2 SQIVND (reference sequence). CDR3 protein: CASSIRGSTYEQYF. Here the CDR3 DNA reads TGTGCCAGTAGTATCCGGGGGTCTACCTACGAGCAGTACTTC.

The chain uses TRBV11-2 and TRBJ1-2; D is unclear. Germline V gene sequence: CDR1 SGHAT, CDR2 FQNNGV. V was trimmed by 4 bases and J by 4 bases, leaving 19 bases between them. The CDR3 is 16 amino acids. The CDR3 nucleotides read TGTGCCAGCAGCTCAACGGTACACTCCGGGAGCTATGGCTACACCTTC. It encodes CASSSTVHSGSYGYTF. Full variable domain (rest looked up from reference TRBV11-2 and TRBJ1-2): EAGVAQSPRYKIIEKRQSVAFWCNPISGHATLYWYQQILGQGPKLLIQFQNNGVVDDSQLPKDRFSAERLKGVDSTLKIQPAKLEDSAVYLCASSSTVHSGSYGYTFGSGTRLTVV.

J is TRBJ1-6 and V is TRBV4-1; no clear D. The CDR3 runs to 15 residues. Deletions cut 5 bases from V and 9 bases from J, with 17 bases between. The germline V gene encodes CDR1 MGHRA and CDR2 YSYEKL. In DNA, the CDR3 is TGCGCCAGCAGCTTCCTGGGAGGGCGGTCTTCACCCCTCCACTTT. Protein: CASSFLGGRSSPLHF.

Many counts were recorded for this clonotype. The chain couples TRBV24-1 to TRBJ1-2, with 7 bases matching TRBD1. Germline CDR1 KGHDR, CDR2 SFDVKD. CDR3 length: 13 amino acids. J was trimmed by 6 bases and V by 4 bases; bases with no gene match: 4. Written as DNA, the CDR3 is TGTGCCACCAGTGACGAGACAGGGAATGGCTACACCTTC. Its protein is CATSDETGNGYTF.